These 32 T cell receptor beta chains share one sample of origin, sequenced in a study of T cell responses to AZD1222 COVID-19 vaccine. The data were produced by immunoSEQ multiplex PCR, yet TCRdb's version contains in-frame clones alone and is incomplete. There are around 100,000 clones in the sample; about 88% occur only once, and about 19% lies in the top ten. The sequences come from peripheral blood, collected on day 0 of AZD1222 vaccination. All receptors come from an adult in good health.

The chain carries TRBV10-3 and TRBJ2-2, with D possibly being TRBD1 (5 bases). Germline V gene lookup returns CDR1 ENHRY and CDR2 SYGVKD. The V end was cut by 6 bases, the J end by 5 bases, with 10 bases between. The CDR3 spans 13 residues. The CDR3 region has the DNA TGTGCCATCAGGGACACGACTACCGGGGAGCTGTTTTTT. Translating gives CAIRDTTTGELFF.

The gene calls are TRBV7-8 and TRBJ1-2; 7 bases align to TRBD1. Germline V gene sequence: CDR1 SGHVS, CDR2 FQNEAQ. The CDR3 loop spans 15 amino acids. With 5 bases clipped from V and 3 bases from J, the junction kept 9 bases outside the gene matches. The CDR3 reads CASSPPVGQYYGYTF. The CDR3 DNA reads TGTGCCAGCAGCCCACCAGTGGGACAGTACTATGGCTACACCTTC.

The CDR3 nucleotides read TGTGCCAGCAGTTACTCGCTCCGTGGGGGGCGGAATGGCTACACCTTC. Its protein product is CASSYSLRGGRNGYTF. The chain carries TRBV6-2 or TRBV6-3 and TRBJ1-2, with D possibly being TRBD1 (6 bases). CDR3 length: 16 residues. V was trimmed by 0 bases and J by 6 bases, leaving 17 bases between them. CDR1 MNHEY and CDR2 SVGEGT come from the germline V gene.

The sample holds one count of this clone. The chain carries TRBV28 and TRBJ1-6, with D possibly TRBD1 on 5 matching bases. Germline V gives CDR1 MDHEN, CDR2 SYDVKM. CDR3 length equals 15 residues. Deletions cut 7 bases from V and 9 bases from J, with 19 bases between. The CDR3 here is CASTQDTNGISPLHF. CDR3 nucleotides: TGTGCCAGCACCCAGGACACTAACGGGATTTCACCCCTCCACTTT.

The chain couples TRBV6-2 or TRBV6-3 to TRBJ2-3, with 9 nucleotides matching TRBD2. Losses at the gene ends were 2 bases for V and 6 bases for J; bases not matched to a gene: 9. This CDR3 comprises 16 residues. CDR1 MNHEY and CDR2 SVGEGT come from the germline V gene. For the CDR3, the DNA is TGTGCCAGCAGTTACGGACTAGCGAGACTTTCGGATACGCAGTATTTT. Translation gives CASSYGLARLSDTQYF.

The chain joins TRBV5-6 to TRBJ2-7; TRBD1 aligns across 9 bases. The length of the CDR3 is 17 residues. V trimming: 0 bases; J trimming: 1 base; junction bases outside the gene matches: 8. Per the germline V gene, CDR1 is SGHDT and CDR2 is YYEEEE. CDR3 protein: CASSLGGTGWKSYEQYF. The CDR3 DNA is TGTGCCAGCAGCTTGGGAGGGACAGGGTGGAAGTCCTACGAGCAGTACTTC.

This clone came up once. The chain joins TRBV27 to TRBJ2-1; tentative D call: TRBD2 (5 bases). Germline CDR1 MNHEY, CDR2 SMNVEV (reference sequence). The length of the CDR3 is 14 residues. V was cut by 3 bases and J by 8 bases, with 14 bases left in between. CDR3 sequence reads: CASSLGRDWDEQFF. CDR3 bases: TGTGCCAGCAGTTTGGGCCGGGATTGGGATGAGCAGTTCTTC.

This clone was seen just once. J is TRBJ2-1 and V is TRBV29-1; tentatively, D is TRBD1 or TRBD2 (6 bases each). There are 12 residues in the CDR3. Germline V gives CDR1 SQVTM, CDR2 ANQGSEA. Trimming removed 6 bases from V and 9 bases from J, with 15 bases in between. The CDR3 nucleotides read TGCAGCGTGGGGGGTTCCAGGGGTGAGCAGTTCTTC. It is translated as CSVGGSRGEQFF.

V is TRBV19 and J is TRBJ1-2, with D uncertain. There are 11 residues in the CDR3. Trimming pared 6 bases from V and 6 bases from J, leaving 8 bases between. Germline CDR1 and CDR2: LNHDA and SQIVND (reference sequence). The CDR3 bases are TGTGCCAGTAGCGATGGGGATGGCTACACCTTC. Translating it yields CASSDGDGYTF.

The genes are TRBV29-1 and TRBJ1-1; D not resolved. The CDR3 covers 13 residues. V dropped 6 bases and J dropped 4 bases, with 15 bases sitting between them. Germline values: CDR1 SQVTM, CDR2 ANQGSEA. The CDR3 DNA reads TGCAGCGTACGCCGGGCGGCGGGCACTGAAGCTTTCTTT. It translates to CSVRRAAGTEAFF.

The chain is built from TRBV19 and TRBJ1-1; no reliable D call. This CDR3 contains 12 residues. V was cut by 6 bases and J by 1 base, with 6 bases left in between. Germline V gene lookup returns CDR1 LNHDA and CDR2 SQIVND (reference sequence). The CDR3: CASSEGNTEAFF. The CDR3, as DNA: TGTGCCAGTAGCGAGGGGAACACTGAAGCTTTCTTT.

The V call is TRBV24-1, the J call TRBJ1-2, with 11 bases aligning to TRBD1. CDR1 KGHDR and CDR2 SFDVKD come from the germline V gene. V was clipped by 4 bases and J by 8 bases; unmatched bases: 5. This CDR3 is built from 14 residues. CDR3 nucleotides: TGTGCCACCAGTGACCCTGGACAGGGGGCAGGCTACACCTTC. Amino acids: CATSDPGQGAGYTF.

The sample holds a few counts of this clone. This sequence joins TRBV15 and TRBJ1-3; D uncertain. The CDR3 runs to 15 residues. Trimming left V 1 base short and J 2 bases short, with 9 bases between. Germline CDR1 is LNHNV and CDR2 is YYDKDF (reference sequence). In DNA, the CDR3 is TGTGCCACCAGCAGAGTGGGTCTAACTGGAAACACCATATATTTT. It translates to CATSRVGLTGNTIYF.

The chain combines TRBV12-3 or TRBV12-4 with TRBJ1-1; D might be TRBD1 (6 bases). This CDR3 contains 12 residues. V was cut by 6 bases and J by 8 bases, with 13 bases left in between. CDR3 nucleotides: TGTGCCAGCAGCTGGGGGCAACTCGAAGCTTTCTTT. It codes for CASSWGQLEAFF.

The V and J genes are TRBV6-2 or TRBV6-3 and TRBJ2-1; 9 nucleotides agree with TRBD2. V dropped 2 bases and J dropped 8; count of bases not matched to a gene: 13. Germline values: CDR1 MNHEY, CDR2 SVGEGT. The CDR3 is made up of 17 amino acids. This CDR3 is CASSYGSGSGGRDEQFF. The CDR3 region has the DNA TGTGCCAGCAGTTACGGCAGCGGTAGCGGGGGTCGGGATGAGCAGTTCTTC.

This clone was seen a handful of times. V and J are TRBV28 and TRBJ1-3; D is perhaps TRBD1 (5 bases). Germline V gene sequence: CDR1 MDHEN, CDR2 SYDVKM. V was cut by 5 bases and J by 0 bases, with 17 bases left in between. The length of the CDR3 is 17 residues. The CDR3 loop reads CASSPLGGEPSGNTIYF. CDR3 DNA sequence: TGTGCCAGCAGTCCCTTGGGGGGAGAACCCTCTGGAAACACCATATATTTT.

CDR3 sequence reads: CASSPPGSEQYF. The CDR3 nucleotides are TGTGCCAGCAGTCCACCCGGGTCCGAGCAGTACTTC. The chain recombines TRBV12-3 or TRBV12-4 with TRBJ2-7; D remains ambiguous. Trimming left V 5 bases short and J 6 bases short, with 11 bases between. This CDR3 contains 12 residues.

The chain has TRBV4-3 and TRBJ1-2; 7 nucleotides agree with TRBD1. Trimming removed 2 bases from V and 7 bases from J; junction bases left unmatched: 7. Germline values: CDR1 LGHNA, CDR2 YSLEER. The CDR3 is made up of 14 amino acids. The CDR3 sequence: CASSQQTGSGGYTF. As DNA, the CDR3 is TGCGCCAGCAGCCAACAGACAGGGAGCGGTGGCTACACCTTC.

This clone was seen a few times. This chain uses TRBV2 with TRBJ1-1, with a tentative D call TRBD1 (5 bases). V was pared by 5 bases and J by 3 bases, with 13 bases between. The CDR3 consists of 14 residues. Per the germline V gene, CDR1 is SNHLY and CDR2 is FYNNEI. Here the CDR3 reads CASSLGQGDTEAFF. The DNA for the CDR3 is TGTGCCAGCAGTCTAGGGCAGGGAGACACTGAAGCTTTCTTT.

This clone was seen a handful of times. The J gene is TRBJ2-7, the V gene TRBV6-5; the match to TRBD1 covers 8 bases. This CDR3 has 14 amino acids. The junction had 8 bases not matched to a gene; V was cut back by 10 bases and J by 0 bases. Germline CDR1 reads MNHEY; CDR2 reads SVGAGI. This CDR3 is CATKPDRGSYEQYF. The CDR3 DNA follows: TGTGCCACCAAACCAGACAGGGGCTCCTACGAGCAGTACTTC.

The CDR3 nucleotides read TGTGCCAGCAGCTTGGGCAGGAGAGGGCTTTACAATGAGCAGTTCTTC. This encodes CASSLGRRGLYNEQFF. The chain links TRBV7-3 to TRBJ2-1; D is possibly TRBD2 (5 bases). Deletions cut 3 bases from V and 4 bases from J, with 16 bases between. There are 16 residues in the CDR3. Germline V gives CDR1 SGHTA, CDR2 FQGTGA.

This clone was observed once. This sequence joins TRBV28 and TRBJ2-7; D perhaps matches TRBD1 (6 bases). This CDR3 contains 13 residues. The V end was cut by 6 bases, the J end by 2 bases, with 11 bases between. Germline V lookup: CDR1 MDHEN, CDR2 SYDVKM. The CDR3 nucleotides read TGTGCCAGCAGCCTTGGGACACCCTACGAGCAGTACTTC. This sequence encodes CASSLGTPYEQYF.

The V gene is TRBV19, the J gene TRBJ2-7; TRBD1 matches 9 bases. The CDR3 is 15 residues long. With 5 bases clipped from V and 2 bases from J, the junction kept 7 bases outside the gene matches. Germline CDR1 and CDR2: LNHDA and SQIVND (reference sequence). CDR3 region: CASSQAGTGPYEQYF. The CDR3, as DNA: TGTGCCAGTAGTCAGGCCGGGACAGGGCCCTACGAGCAGTACTTC. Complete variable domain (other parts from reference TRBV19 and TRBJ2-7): DGGITQSPKYLFRKEGQNVTLSCEQNLNHDAMYWYRQDPGQGLRLIYYSQIVNDFQKGDIAEGYSVSREKKESFPLTVTSAQKNPTAFYLCASSQAGTGPYEQYFGPGTRLTVT.

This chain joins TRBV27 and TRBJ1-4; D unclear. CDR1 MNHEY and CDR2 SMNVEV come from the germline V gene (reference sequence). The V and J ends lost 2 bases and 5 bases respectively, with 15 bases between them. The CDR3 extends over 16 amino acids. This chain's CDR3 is CASSLGRGTMNEKLFF. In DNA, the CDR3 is TGTGCCAGCAGTTTAGGGCGGGGAACGATGAATGAAAAACTGTTTTTT.

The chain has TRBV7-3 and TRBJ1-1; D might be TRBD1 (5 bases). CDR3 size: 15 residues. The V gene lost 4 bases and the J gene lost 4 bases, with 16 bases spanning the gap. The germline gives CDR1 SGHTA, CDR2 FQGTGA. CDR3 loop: CASSSQTSGRTEAFF. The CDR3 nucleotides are TGTGCCAGCAGCTCGCAAACGTCAGGGCGCACTGAAGCTTTCTTT.

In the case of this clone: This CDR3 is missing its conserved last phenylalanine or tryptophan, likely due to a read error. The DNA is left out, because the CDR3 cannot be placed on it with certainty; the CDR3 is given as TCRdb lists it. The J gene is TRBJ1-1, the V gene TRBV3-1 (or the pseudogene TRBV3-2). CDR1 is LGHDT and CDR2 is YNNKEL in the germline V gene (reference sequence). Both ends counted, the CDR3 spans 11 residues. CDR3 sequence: CASSQDLRTVR.

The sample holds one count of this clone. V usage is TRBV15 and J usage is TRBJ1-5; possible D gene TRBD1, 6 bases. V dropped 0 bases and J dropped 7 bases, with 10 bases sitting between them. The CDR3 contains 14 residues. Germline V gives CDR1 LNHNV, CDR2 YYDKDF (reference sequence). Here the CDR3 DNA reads TGTGCCACCAGCAGAGATTTGGGGGGCCAGCCCCAGCATTTT. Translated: CATSRDLGGQPQHF.

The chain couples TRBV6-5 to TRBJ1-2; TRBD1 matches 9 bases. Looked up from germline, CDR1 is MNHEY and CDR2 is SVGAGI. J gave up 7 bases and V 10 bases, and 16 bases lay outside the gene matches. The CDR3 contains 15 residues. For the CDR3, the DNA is TGTGCCATCGCGCCGGGACAGGGATCCGTCGGTGGCTACACCTTC. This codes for CAIAPGQGSVGGYTF.

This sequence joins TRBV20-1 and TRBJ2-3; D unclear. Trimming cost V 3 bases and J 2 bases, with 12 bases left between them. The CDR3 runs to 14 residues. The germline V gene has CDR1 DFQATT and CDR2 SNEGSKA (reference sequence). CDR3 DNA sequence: TGCAGTGCTAGTGTCGACCCGATCACAGATACGCAGTATTTT. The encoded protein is CSASVDPITDTQYF.

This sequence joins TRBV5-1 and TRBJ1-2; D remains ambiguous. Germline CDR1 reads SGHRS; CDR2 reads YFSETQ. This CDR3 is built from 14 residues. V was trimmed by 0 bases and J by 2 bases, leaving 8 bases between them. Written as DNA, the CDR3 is TGCGCCAGCAGCTTGGGGGCCACCAACTATGGCTACACCTTC. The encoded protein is CASSLGATNYGYTF.

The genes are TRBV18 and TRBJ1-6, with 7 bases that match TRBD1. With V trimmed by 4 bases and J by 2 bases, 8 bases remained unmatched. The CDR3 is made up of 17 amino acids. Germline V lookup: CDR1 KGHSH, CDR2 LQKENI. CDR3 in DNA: TGTGCCAGCTCACGTGGTGGGACAGTGACCTATAATTCACCCCTCCACTTT. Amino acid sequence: CASSRGGTVTYNSPLHF.

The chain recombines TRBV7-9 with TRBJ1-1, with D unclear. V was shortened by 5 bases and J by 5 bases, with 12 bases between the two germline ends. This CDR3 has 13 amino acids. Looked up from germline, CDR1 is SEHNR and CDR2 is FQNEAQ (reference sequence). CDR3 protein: CASSTDGLTEAFF. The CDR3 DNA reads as TGTGCCAGCAGCACGGACGGGTTGACTGAAGCTTTCTTT.